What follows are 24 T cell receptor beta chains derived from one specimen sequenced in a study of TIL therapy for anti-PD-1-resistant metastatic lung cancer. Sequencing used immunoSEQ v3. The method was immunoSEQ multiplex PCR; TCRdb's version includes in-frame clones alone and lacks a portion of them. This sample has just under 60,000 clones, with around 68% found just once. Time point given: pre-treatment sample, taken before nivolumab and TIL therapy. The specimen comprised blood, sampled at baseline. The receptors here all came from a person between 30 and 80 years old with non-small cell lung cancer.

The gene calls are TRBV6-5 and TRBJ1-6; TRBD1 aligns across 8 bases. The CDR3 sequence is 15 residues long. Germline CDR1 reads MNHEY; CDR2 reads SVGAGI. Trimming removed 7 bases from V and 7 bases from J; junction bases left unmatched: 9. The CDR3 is CASTLTGAGNSPLHF. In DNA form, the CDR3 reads TGTGCCAGCACTCTGACAGGGGCGGGCAATTCACCCCTCCACTTT.

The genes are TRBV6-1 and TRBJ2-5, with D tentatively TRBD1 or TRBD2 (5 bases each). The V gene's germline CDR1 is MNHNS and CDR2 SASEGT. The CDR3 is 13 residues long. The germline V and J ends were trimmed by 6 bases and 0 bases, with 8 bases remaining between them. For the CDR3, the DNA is TGTGCCAGCAGGGGACGGAACCAAGAGACCCAGTACTTC. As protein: CASRGRNQETQYF.

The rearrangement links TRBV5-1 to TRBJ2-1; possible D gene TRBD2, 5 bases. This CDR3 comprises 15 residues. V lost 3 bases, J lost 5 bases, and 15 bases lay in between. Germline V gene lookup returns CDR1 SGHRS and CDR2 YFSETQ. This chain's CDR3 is CASSYQSRGDNEQFF. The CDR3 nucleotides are TGCGCCAGCAGCTACCAGAGCCGGGGAGACAATGAGCAGTTCTTC.

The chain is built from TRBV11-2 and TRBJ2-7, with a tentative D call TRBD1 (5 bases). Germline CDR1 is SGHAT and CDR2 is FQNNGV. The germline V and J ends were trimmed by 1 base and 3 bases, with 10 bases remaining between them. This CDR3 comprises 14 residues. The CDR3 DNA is TGTGCCAGCAGCTTAGCGAGACAGAGCTACGAGCAGTACTTC. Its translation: CASSLARQSYEQYF.

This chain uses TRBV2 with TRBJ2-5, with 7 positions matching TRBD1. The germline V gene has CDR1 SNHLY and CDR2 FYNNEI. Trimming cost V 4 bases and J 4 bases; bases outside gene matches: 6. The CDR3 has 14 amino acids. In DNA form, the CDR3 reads TGTGCCAGCAGTGCCGGAACAGGGGCAGAGACCCAGTACTTC. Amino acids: CASSAGTGAETQYF.

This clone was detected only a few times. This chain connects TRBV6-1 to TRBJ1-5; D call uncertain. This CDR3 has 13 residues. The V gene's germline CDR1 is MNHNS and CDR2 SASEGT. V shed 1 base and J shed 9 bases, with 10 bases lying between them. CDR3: CASSEGTVLPQHF. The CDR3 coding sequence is TGTGCCAGCAGTGAAGGGACCGTCCTGCCCCAGCATTTT.

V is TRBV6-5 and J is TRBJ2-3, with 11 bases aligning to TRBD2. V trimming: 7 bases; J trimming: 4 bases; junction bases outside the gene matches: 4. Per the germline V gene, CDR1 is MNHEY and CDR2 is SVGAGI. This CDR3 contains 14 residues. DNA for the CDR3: TGTGCCAGCAATAGGGGACTAGCGGCAGATACGCAGTATTTT. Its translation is CASNRGLAADTQYF.

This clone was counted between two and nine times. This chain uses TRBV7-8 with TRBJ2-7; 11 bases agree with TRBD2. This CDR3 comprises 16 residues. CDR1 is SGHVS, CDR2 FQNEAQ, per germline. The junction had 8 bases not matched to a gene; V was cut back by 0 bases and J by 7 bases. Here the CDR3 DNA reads TGTGCCAGCAGCTTAGCGTTAGCGGGAGGGCCGGGGGAGCAGTACTTC. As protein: CASSLALAGGPGEQYF.

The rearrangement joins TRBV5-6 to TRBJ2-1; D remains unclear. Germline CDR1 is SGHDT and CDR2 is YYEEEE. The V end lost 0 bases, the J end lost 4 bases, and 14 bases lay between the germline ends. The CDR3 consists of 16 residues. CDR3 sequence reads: CASSLAGVVGYNEQFF. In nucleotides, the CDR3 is TGTGCCAGCAGCTTGGCTGGGGTAGTGGGTTACAATGAGCAGTTCTTC.

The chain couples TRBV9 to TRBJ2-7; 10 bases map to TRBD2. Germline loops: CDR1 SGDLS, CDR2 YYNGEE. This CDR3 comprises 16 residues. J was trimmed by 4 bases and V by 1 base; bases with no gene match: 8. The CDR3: CASSVSSSGSWYEQYF. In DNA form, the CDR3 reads TGTGCCAGCAGCGTAAGTTCTAGCGGGAGTTGGTACGAGCAGTACTTC.

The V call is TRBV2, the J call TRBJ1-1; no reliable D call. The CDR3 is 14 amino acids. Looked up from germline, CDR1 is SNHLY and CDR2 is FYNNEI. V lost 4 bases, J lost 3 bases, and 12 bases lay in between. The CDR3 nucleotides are TGTGCCAGCAGTGTGGCTTTACCCTACACTGAAGCTTTCTTT. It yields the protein CASSVALPYTEAFF.

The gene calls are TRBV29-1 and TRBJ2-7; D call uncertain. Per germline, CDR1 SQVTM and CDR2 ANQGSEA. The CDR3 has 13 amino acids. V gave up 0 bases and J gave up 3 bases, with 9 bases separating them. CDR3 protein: CSVEDSRDYEQYF. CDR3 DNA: TGCAGCGTTGAAGACAGCCGCGACTACGAGCAGTACTTC.

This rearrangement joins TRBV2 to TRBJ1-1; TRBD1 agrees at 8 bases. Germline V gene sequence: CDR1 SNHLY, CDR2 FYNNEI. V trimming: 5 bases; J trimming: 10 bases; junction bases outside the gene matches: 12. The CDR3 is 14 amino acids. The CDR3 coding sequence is TGTGCCAGCAGTAAACTGGACAGGGAGACGTCAGCTTTCTTT. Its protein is CASSKLDRETSAFF.

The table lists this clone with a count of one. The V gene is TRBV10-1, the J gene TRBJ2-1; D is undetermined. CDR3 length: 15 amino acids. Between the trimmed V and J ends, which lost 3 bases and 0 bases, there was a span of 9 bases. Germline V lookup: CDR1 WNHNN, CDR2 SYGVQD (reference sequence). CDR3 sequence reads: CASSDQASSYNEQFF. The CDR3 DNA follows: TGCGCCAGCAGTGATCAAGCGTCCTCCTACAATGAGCAGTTCTTC.

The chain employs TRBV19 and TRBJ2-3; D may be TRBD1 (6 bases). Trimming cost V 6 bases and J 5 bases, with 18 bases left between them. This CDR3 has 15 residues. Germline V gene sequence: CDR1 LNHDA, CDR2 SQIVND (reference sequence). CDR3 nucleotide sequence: TGTGCCAGTAGGTCGGATTTGGGGGCGAGAGATACGCAGTATTTT. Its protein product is CASRSDLGARDTQYF.

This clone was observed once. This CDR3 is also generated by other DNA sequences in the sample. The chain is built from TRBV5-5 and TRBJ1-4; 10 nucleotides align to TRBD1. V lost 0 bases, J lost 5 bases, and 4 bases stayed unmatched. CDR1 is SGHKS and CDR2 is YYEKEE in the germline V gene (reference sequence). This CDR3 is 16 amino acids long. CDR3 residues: CASSLEAGQGNEKLFF. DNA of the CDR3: TGTGCCAGCAGCTTGGAGGCGGGACAGGGGAATGAAAAACTGTTTTTT.

CDR3 in DNA: TGTGCCAGCACGGTTACCTATAATTCACCCCTCCACTTT. Translation gives CASTVTYNSPLHF. This chain links TRBV2 with TRBJ1-6; no firm D call. The CDR3 sequence is 13 residues long. Between the trimmed V and J ends, which lost 7 bases and 2 bases, there was a span of 6 bases. Germline V gene data show CDR1 as SNHLY and CDR2 as FYNNEI. Full variable domain (outside the CDR3, taken from reference TRBV2 and TRBJ1-6): EPEVTQTPSHQVTQMGQEVILRCVPISNHLYFYWYRQILGQKVEFLVSFYNNEISEKSEIFDDQFSVERPDGSNFTLKIRSTKLEDSAMYFCASTVTYNSPLHFGNGTRLTVT.

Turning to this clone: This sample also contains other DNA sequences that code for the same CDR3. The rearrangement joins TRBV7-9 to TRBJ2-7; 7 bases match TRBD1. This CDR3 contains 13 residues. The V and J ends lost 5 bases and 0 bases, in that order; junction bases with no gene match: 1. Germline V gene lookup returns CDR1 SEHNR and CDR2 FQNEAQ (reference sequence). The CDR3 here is CASSRDSSYEQYF. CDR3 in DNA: TGTGCCAGCAGCCGGGACAGCTCCTACGAGCAGTACTTC.

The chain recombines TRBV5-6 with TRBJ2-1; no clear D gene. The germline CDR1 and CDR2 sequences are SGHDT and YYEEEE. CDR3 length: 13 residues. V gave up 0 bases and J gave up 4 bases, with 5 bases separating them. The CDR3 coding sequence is TGTGCCAGCAGCTTGGTTTTTTACAATGAGCAGTTCTTC. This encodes CASSLVFYNEQFF.

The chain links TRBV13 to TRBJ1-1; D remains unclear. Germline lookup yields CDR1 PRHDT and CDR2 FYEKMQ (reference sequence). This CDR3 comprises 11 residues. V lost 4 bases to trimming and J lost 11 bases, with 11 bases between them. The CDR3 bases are TGTGCCAGCAGCTCAACTCTCTTCGCTTTCTTT. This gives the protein CASSSTLFAFF. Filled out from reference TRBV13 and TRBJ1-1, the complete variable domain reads AAGVIQSPRHLIKEKRETATLKCYPIPRHDTVYWYQQGPGQDPQFLISFYEKMQSDKGSIPDRFSAQQFSDYHSELNMSSLELGDSALYFCASSSTLFAFFGQGTRLTVV.

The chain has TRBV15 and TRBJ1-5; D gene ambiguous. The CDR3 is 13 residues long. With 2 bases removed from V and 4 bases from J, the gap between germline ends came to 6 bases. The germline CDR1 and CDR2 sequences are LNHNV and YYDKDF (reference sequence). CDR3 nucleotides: TGTGCCACCAGCAGAACGCAGAATCAGCCCCAGCATTTT. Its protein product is CATSRTQNQPQHF.

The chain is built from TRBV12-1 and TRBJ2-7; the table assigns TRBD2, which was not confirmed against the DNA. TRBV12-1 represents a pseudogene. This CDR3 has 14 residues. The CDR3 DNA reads TGTGCCAGCAGCTCGGGACTACCTAATTACGAGCAGTACTTC. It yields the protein CASSSGLPNYEQYF.

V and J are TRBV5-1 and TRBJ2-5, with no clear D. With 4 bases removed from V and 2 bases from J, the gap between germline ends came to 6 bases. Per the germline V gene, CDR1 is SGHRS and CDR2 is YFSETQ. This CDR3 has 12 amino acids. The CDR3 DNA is TGCGCCAGCAGCCCTGAACAAGAGACCCAGTACTTC. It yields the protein CASSPEQETQYF.

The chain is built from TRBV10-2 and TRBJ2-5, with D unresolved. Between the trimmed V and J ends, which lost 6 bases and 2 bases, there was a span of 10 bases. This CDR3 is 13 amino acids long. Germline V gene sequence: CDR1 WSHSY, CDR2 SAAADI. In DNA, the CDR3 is TGCGCCAGCAGGGAACTGCCTCAAGAGACCCAGTACTTC. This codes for CASRELPQETQYF.